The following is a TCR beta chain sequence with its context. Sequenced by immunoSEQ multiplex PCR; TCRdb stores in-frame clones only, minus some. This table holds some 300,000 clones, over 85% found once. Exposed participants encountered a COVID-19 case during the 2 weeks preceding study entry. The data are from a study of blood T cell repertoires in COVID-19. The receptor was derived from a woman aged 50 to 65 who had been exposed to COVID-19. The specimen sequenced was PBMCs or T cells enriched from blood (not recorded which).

The CDR3 nucleotides read TGTGCCATCAGTGAACAGGACAGGGGGTACGGGGAGCTGTTTTTT. This sequence encodes CAISEQDRGYGELFF. V and J are TRBV10-3 and TRBJ2-2; TRBD1 agrees at 10 bases. Germline values: CDR1 ENHRY, CDR2 SYGVKD. CDR3 length: 15 residues. J was trimmed by 7 bases and V by 3 bases; bases with no gene match: 5.